The 23 T cell receptor beta chains below were found in one sample sequenced in a study of cytomegalovirus exposure and HLA in healthy donors. Here immunoSEQ multiplex PCR was the method, and the copy in TCRdb shows in-frame clones only, minus some. The data hold some 320,000 clones, with roughly 90% observed a single time. The sequenced sample was PBMCs. These receptor sequences come from a woman aged 25 to 45 in good health and CMV-seropositive.

The chain uses TRBV5-8 and TRBJ2-7, with 8 bases identical to TRBD1. Trimming took 3 bases from V and 2 from J; bases not matched to a gene: 10. The CDR3 is made up of 16 amino acids. The germline V gene has CDR1 SGHTS and CDR2 YDEGEE. The CDR3 here is CASSSGVLDRAYEQYF. CDR3 in DNA: TGTGCCAGCAGCTCGGGGGTACTGGACAGGGCCTACGAGCAGTACTTC.

The gene calls are TRBV6-1 and TRBJ2-4, with 7 positions matching TRBD1. The J segment lost 0 bases and the V segment lost 5 bases, leaving 7 bases of the junction unmatched. The CDR3 spans 16 residues. The germline V gene encodes CDR1 MNHNS and CDR2 SASEGT. CDR3 DNA: TGTGCCAGCAGTCAAGGACAGGCCCTAGCCAAAAACATTCAGTACTTC. Translation: CASSQGQALAKNIQYF.

V gene TRBV7-3 combines with J gene TRBJ2-7; 9 bases are shared with TRBD2. The CDR3 extends over 13 amino acids. Looked up from germline, CDR1 is SGHTA and CDR2 is FQGTGA. V lost 4 bases, J lost 5 bases, and 3 bases stayed unmatched. CDR3 residues: CASSSAGGHEQYF. The CDR3 DNA sequence: TGTGCCAGCAGCTCAGCGGGAGGACACGAGCAGTACTTC.

The chain combines TRBV30 with TRBJ1-5, with unresolved D. There are 15 residues in the CDR3. Trimming removed 3 bases at V and 3 bases at J, with 15 bases between. In germline, CDR1 is GTSNPN, CDR2 SVGIG (reference sequence). The CDR3 loop is CAWRPSPGANQPQHF. The CDR3 DNA reads TGTGCCTGGAGGCCTTCGCCAGGCGCCAATCAGCCCCAGCATTTT. Filled out from reference TRBV30 and TRBJ1-5, the complete variable domain reads SQTIHQWPATLVQPVGSPLSLECTVEGTSNPNLYWYRQAAGRGLQLLFYSVGIGQISSEVPQNLSASRPQDRQFILSSKKLLLSDSGFYLCAWRPSPGANQPQHFGDGTRLSIL.

The chain combines TRBV28 with TRBJ2-7; D call uncertain. This CDR3 spans 12 amino acids. CDR1 is MDHEN and CDR2 is SYDVKM in the germline V gene. Trimming cost V 2 bases and J 5 bases, with 7 bases left between them. CDR3 sequence: CASSLSLDEQYF. The CDR3 region has the DNA TGTGCCAGCAGTTTAAGTCTTGACGAGCAGTACTTC.

The rearrangement links TRBV29-1 to TRBJ1-1; D is unresolved. This CDR3 spans 12 amino acids. The V end lost 7 bases, the J end lost 2 bases, and 11 bases lay between the germline ends. Germline V gene lookup returns CDR1 SQVTM and CDR2 ANQGSEA. CDR3 sequence: CSAASANTEAFF. The CDR3 nucleotides read TGCAGCGCCGCATCAGCCAACACTGAAGCTTTCTTT.

The chain carries TRBV6-5 and TRBJ1-4; 7 bases are a match to TRBD1. The CDR3 has 15 residues. Per the germline V gene, CDR1 is MNHEY and CDR2 is SVGAGI. V lost 5 bases and J lost 4; bases outside the gene matches: 7. Here the CDR3 reads CASSQRTGVNEKLFF. The CDR3 region has the DNA TGTGCCAGCAGTCAACGGACAGGAGTTAATGAAAAACTGTTTTTT.

This clone was counted only a few times. Distinct nucleotide sequences in the sample also encode this CDR3. The chain recombines TRBV11-2 with TRBJ2-7, with 7 bases identical to TRBD1. CDR1 and CDR2 (germline): SGHAT, FQNNGV. This CDR3 region has 14 residues. Trimming removed 1 base from V and 4 bases from J; junction bases left unmatched: 4. Written as DNA, the CDR3 is TGTGCCAGCAGCTTAGGACAGGGAACATACGAGCAGTACTTC. Translation: CASSLGQGTYEQYF.

The chain joins TRBV27 to TRBJ1-5; 8 bases are shared with TRBD1. Germline CDR1 and CDR2: MNHEY and SMNVEV (reference sequence). J was trimmed by 1 base and V by 5 bases; bases with no gene match: 4. The CDR3 contains 15 residues. The CDR3 region is CASSQWTGSNQPQHF. In DNA, the CDR3 is TGTGCCAGCAGTCAATGGACAGGGAGCAATCAGCCCCAGCATTTT.

This clone was picked up a small number of times. The chain uses TRBV6-5 and TRBJ1-2; possible D gene TRBD1, 5 bases. The V gene's germline CDR1 is MNHEY and CDR2 SVGAGI. The CDR3 has 14 residues. V dropped 5 bases and J dropped 6 bases, with 16 bases sitting between them. The CDR3 DNA sequence: TGTGCCAGCAGTCTACTTGGACAAAGTCATGGCTACACCTTC. It encodes CASSLLGQSHGYTF.

The rearrangement links TRBV28 to TRBJ1-2; TRBD1 matches at 7 bases. The ends lost 6 bases at V and 4 bases at J; junction bases unmatched: 5. Germline values: CDR1 MDHEN, CDR2 SYDVKM. This CDR3 is built from 13 residues. CDR3 coding DNA: TGTGCCAGCAGAACCGGGACAGCCTATGGCTACACCTTC. This sequence encodes CASRTGTAYGYTF.

This chain uses TRBV7-3 with TRBJ1-2; the D gene is possibly TRBD1 (6 bases). Deletions cut 4 bases from V and 0 bases from J, with 6 bases between. This CDR3 spans 13 amino acids. CDR1 and CDR2 from the germline V gene are SGHTA and FQGTGA. CDR3 protein: CASSSGANYGYTF. The DNA for the CDR3 is TGTGCCAGCAGCTCAGGGGCTAACTATGGCTACACCTTC.

The V and J genes are TRBV20-1 and TRBJ2-1; maybe TRBD2 (6 bases). Germline lookup yields CDR1 DFQATT and CDR2 SNEGSKA (reference sequence). CDR3 length: 11 residues. For the CDR3, the DNA is TGCATTATCGCCCGGGGGAATGAGCAGTTCTTC. Residues: CIIARGNEQFF.

The J gene is TRBJ1-2, the V gene TRBV29-1; D is undetermined. The CDR3 contains 12 residues. CDR1 and CDR2 (germline): SQVTM, ANQGSEA. Trimming removed 2 bases at V and 0 bases at J, with 4 bases between. The CDR3 protein is CSVEPANYGYTF. CDR3 in DNA: TGCAGCGTTGAACCGGCTAACTATGGCTACACCTTC.

The V and J genes are TRBV29-1 and TRBJ1-1, with TRBD1 matching 7 bases. V was clipped by 6 bases and J by 5 bases; unmatched bases: 9. The CDR3 sequence is 13 residues long. Germline V CDR1 and CDR2: SQVTM, ANQGSEA. CDR3: CSVVGQYGTEAFF. CDR3 in DNA: TGCAGCGTGGTGGGACAGTATGGAACTGAAGCTTTCTTT. Full variable domain (missing parts from reference TRBV29-1 and TRBJ1-1): SAVISQKPSRDICQRGTSLTIQCQVDSQVTMMFWYRQQPGQSLTLIATANQGSEATYESGFVIDKFPISRPNLTFSTLTVSNMSPEDSSIYLCSVVGQYGTEAFFGQGTRLTVV.

In regard to this clone: In the same sample, other DNA sequences code for this CDR3. The rearrangement links TRBV9 to TRBJ2-3; D ambiguous. The CDR3 sequence is 13 residues long. Between the trimmed V and J ends, which lost 0 bases and 2 bases, there was a span of 4 bases. The germline V gene encodes CDR1 SGDLS and CDR2 YYNGEE. CDR3 protein: CASSVGFTDTQYF. CDR3 nucleotide sequence: TGTGCCAGCAGCGTAGGGTTCACAGATACGCAGTATTTT.

The chain couples TRBV4-3 to TRBJ2-2, with 7 nucleotides matching TRBD2. CDR3 size: 16 residues. Trimming at V came to 0 bases and at J to 5 bases, leaving 6 bases not matched to a gene. Germline CDR1 LGHNA, CDR2 YSLEER. CDR3 sequence reads: CASSQEGGSFTGELFF. The CDR3 nucleotides read TGCGCCAGCAGCCAAGAAGGCGGGAGTTTTACCGGGGAGCTGTTTTTT.

This clone was picked up one time. The V call is TRBV5-1, the J call TRBJ2-1; D unresolved. The V end was cut by 0 bases, the J end by 5 bases, with 9 bases between. This CDR3 region has 14 residues. The germline gives CDR1 SGHRS, CDR2 YFSETQ. CDR3 amino acids: CASSLGVINNEQFF. DNA for the CDR3: TGCGCCAGCAGCTTGGGGGTTATCAACAATGAGCAGTTCTTC.

This chain connects TRBV18 to TRBJ2-1; no clear D gene. This CDR3 spans 15 amino acids. The germline V and J ends were trimmed by 3 bases and 3 bases, with 12 bases remaining between them. Germline V lookup: CDR1 KGHSH, CDR2 LQKENI. This CDR3 is CASSPGQAFYNEQFF. The CDR3 DNA reads TGTGCCAGCTCACCTGGGCAAGCTTTCTACAATGAGCAGTTCTTC.

This clone has only one observation. The CDR3 nucleotides are TGTGCCTGGAGTCGTTCAACAGGGGGCGCGGGTCAGCCCCAGCATTTT. As protein: CAWSRSTGGAGQPQHF. The chain links TRBV30 to TRBJ1-5, with 9 bases identical to TRBD1. CDR1 and CDR2 from the germline V gene are GTSNPN and SVGIG (reference sequence). J gave up 6 bases and V 2 bases, and 11 bases lay outside the gene matches. This CDR3 region has 16 residues.

V gene TRBV30 combines with J gene TRBJ1-5; D is unresolved. V lost 0 bases and J 1 base, leaving 7 bases between the germline ends. The germline V gene encodes CDR1 GTSNPN and CDR2 SVGIG (reference sequence). The CDR3 has 14 residues. The CDR3 reads CAWSVGGSNQPQHF. As DNA, the CDR3 is TGTGCCTGGAGTGTAGGAGGGAGCAATCAGCCCCAGCATTTT.

This clone showed up just once. The chain has TRBV7-2 and TRBJ1-6, with D tentatively TRBD1 (5 bases). CDR3 length: 19 amino acids. V was clipped by 5 bases and J by 2 bases, with 22 bases between them. Germline V gene lookup returns CDR1 SGHTA and CDR2 FQGNSA. This CDR3 reads CASSLRPGGVYPYNSPLHF. The DNA for the CDR3 is TGTGCCAGCAGCCTCCGCCCCGGGGGGGTATACCCCTATAATTCACCCCTCCACTTT.

This chain uses TRBV7-8 with TRBJ2-7; the D gene is possibly TRBD2 (6 bases). The CDR3 runs to 16 residues. V was clipped by 5 bases and J by 4 bases, with 21 bases between them. The V gene's germline CDR1 is SGHVS and CDR2 FQNEAQ. The CDR3 protein is CASSHSGWREGYEQYF. DNA for the CDR3: TGTGCCAGCAGCCACTCGGGGTGGCGGGAAGGATACGAGCAGTACTTC.